Presented here are 11 T cell receptor beta chains from one specimen sequenced in a study of blood T cell repertoires in COVID-19. Method: immunoSEQ multiplex PCR; TCRdb's copy keeps in-frame clones and lacks some. The sample lists approximately 200,000 clones, around four fifths occurring once. The sequenced material came from peripheral blood. These receptors were obtained from a woman at least 80 years old with COVID-19, enrolled during active disease.

The rearrangement links TRBV7-2 to TRBJ2-5, with D uncertain. The CDR3 has 12 amino acids. Trimming shortened V by 5 bases and J by 5 bases, and 9 bases separated the two germline ends. Germline-derived CDR1 and CDR2 are SGHTA and FQGNSA. For the CDR3, the DNA is TGTGCCAGCAGCCCGACACGGGAGACCCAGTACTTC. As protein: CASSPTRETQYF.

This chain connects TRBV5-1 to TRBJ1-3, with D possibly being TRBD1 (6 bases). V was pared by 4 bases and J by 0 bases, with 14 bases between. Per germline, CDR1 SGHRS and CDR2 YFSETQ. This CDR3 spans 16 amino acids. The CDR3 protein is CASSLQGTTSGNTIYF. Here the CDR3 DNA reads TGCGCCAGCAGCCTACAGGGAACAACCTCTGGAAACACCATATATTTT. The entire variable domain, with the rest obtained from reference TRBV5-1 and TRBJ1-3, is as follows: KAGVTQTPRYLIKTRGQQVTLSCSPISGHRSVSWYQQTPGQGLQFLFEYFSETQRNKGNFPGRFSGRQFSNSRSEMNVSTLELGDSALYLCASSLQGTTSGNTIYFGEGSWLTVV.

The chain carries TRBV7-2 and TRBJ1-4, with D possibly TRBD1 on 5 matching bases. The CDR3 sequence is 15 residues long. Trimming pared 2 bases from V and 5 bases from J, leaving 12 bases between. Germline V gene sequence: CDR1 SGHTA, CDR2 FQGNSA. CDR3 DNA: TGTGCCAGCAGCTTAAGTGGGGGGAGGAATGAAAAACTGTTTTTT. Translated, it gives CASSLSGGRNEKLFF.

This rearrangement joins TRBV5-1 to TRBJ2-3, with a weak D call TRBD1 (6 bases). The V end lost 4 bases, the J end lost 1 base, and 16 bases lay between the germline ends. This CDR3 is built from 16 residues. In germline, CDR1 is SGHRS, CDR2 YFSETQ. Here the CDR3 reads CASSPAGALGTDTQYF. The CDR3 DNA sequence: TGCGCCAGCAGCCCCGCAGGGGCCCTAGGCACAGATACGCAGTATTTT.

This clone occurred a few times. V is TRBV4-2 and J is TRBJ1-2; D perhaps matches TRBD1 (5 bases). Per the germline V gene, CDR1 is LGHNA and CDR2 is YNFKEQ. V lost 0 bases and J lost 2, with 7 bases in between. This CDR3 comprises 14 residues. The CDR3 region has the DNA TGTGCCAGCAGCCAAGAATCAGGGAACTATGGCTACACCTTC. Amino acid sequence: CASSQESGNYGYTF.

This rearrangement joins TRBV10-3 to TRBJ2-1; D may be TRBD2 (6 bases). The CDR3 runs to 14 residues. Germline values: CDR1 ENHRY, CDR2 SYGVKD. Trimming took off 10 bases at V and 0 bases at J, with 13 bases between the two ends. CDR3 amino acids: CATAGGSSYNEQFF. The CDR3, as DNA: TGTGCCACCGCAGGAGGGAGCTCCTACAATGAGCAGTTCTTC.

The chain employs TRBV14 and TRBJ1-1, with D possibly matching TRBD1 (5 bases). Per the germline V gene, CDR1 is SGHDN and CDR2 is FVKESK. CDR3 length: 15 amino acids. Trimming took 1 base from V and 2 from J, leaving 11 bases between them. The CDR3 sequence: CASSQVRGKNTEAFF. The CDR3 nucleotides are TGTGCCAGCAGCCAAGTACGGGGGAAAAACACTGAAGCTTTCTTT.

V usage is TRBV18 and J usage is TRBJ1-2; 9 bases fit TRBD1. The CDR3 has 15 residues. Trimming cost V 3 bases and J 8 bases; bases outside gene matches: 10. Per the germline V gene, CDR1 is KGHSH and CDR2 is LQKENI. In nucleotides, the CDR3 is TGTGCCAGCTCACCGGGACAGGGAGGACCCTACGGCTACACCTTC. This translates into CASSPGQGGPYGYTF.

This chain connects TRBV5-6 to TRBJ1-1, with TRBD1 matching 7 bases. V shed 1 base and J 1 base; nucleotides not matched to a gene: 13. The CDR3 covers 18 residues. Germline loops: CDR1 SGHDT, CDR2 YYEEEE. The CDR3 bases are TGTGCCAGCAGCTTGAAGTGGGACAGCCCATCCAAGAACACTGAAGCTTTCTTT. This translates into CASSLKWDSPSKNTEAFF.

The rearrangement joins TRBV5-1 to TRBJ2-3, with 8 bases fitting TRBD2. Per the germline V gene, CDR1 is SGHRS and CDR2 is YFSETQ. The V and J ends lost 8 bases and 2 bases, in that order; junction bases with no gene match: 10. The CDR3 runs 15 residues. As DNA, the CDR3 is TGCGCCAGTATAGCCGGCGGGGGGAACACAGATACGCAGTATTTT. Its protein is CASIAGGGNTDTQYF.

The rearrangement joins TRBV3-1 (or the pseudogene TRBV3-2) to TRBJ2-3; 9 nucleotides match TRBD2. With V trimmed by 6 bases and J by 1 base, 5 bases remained unmatched. Germline CDR1 reads LGHDT; CDR2 reads YNNKEL (reference sequence). The CDR3 runs to 15 residues. CDR3 coding DNA: TGTGCCAGCAGTCTGAGCGGGGGGCGCACAGATACGCAGTATTTT. Protein: CASSLSGGRTDTQYF.